These 28 T cell receptor beta chains originate from one sample sequenced in a study of blood T cells in healthy people across ages. The authors ran a second PCR of about 6 to 11 cycles using a sample-barcoded 5' primer and a J-beta primer mix. Via MiXCR, TCRdb re-called the 5' RACE reads, giving one row per CDR3 protein. The profile shows about 640,000 distinct CDR3 sequences, 25% to 30% of them singletons. Material: blood. Every receptor here comes from a woman of 80 years or more in good health.

Concerning this clonotype: A much larger clone differs by one base, so this may be a read error. The V call is TRBV5-1, the J call TRBJ1-5, with D possibly TRBD1 on 5 matching bases. The germline CDR1 and CDR2 sequences are SGHRS and YFSETQ. The CDR3 contains 15 residues. The CDR3 DNA follows: TGCGCCAGCAACTTGGGGCAGTTTAGCAATCAGCCCCAGCATTTT. Its translation: CASNLGQFSNQPQHF. Full variable domain (remainder filled in from reference TRBV5-1 and TRBJ1-5): KAGVTQTPRYLIKTRGQQVTLSCSPISGHRSVSWYQQTPGQGLQFLFEYFSETQRNKGNFPGRFSGRQFSNSRSEMNVSTLELGDSALYLCASNLGQFSNQPQHFGDGTRLSIL.

The sample holds many counts of this clonotype. In DNA, the CDR3 is TGTGCCACCAGTGATTCGGGGAGGGGTTACATCGGTGAGCAGTTCTTC. This gives the protein CATSDSGRGYIGEQFF. The rearrangement links TRBV24-1 to TRBJ2-1, with TRBD2 matching 7 bases. The CDR3 has 16 amino acids. The ends lost 2 bases at V and 9 bases at J; junction bases unmatched: 12. The germline V gene encodes CDR1 KGHDR and CDR2 SFDVKD.

This clonotype was seen at least ten times. This sequence joins TRBV7-2 and TRBJ2-7, with a possible D match to TRBD1 (5 bases). Germline lookup yields CDR1 SGHTA and CDR2 FQGNSA. The CDR3 is 14 amino acids. Trimming removed 5 bases from V and 3 bases from J, with 14 bases in between. CDR3 amino acids: CASSTAGFGYEQYF. In DNA form, the CDR3 reads TGTGCCAGCAGCACCGCAGGGTTTGGCTACGAGCAGTACTTC.

This clonotype was counted between two and nine times. A single base separates this from a much larger clone, so it may be a read error. J is TRBJ1-6 and V is TRBV10-3, with D unclear. Germline CDR1 reads ENHRY; CDR2 reads SYGVKD. CDR3 length: 13 amino acids. CDR3 loop: CAISSQPDSPPHF. In nucleotides, the CDR3 is TGTGCCATATCATCCCAGCCTGATTCACCCCCCCACTTT.

The V and J genes are TRBV7-9 and TRBJ1-2; no clear D gene. V gave up 5 bases and J gave up 2 bases, with 15 bases separating them. Germline values: CDR1 SEHNR, CDR2 FQNEAQ (reference sequence). CDR3 length: 15 amino acids. The CDR3 region is CASSPLDGRNYGYTF. The CDR3 DNA reads TGTGCCAGCAGCCCCCTGGATGGTCGGAACTATGGCTACACCTTC.

This clonotype occurred many times. The gene calls are TRBV20-1 and TRBJ1-1; D possibly corresponds to TRBD1 (6 bases). The CDR3 extends over 12 amino acids. The germline V gene has CDR1 DFQATT and CDR2 SNEGSKA (reference sequence). V gave up 0 bases and J gave up 11 bases, with 13 bases separating them. As DNA, the CDR3 is TGCAGTGCTAGAGATGGGGGGCTCGAGGCTTTCTTT. Protein sequence: CSARDGGLEAFF.

Many counts were recorded for this clonotype. The rearrangement uses TRBV3-1 and TRBJ2-7; no firm D call. Germline V gene lookup returns CDR1 LGHDT and CDR2 YNNKEL (reference sequence). V was trimmed by 4 bases and J by 5 bases, leaving 12 bases between them. The length of the CDR3 is 13 residues. The CDR3 bases are TGTGCCAGCAGCCCCCTTACTGGCCACGAGCAGTACTTC. Protein: CASSPLTGHEQYF.

Details on this clonotype: Here the CDR3 omits its conserved ending phenylalanine or tryptophan, so a read error is the likely source. The chain carries TRBV7-9 and TRBJ2-1; no reliable D call. There are 12 residues in the CDR3. Germline CDR1 and CDR2: SEHNR and FQNEAQ (reference sequence). V was trimmed by 4 bases and J by 10 bases, leaving 11 bases between them. The CDR3 sequence: CASSSGWYEQFV. The CDR3 bases are TGTGCCAGCAGCTCTGGATGGTACGAGCAGTTCGTC.

The CDR3 sequence is CASSYSGQDLYSPLHF. CDR3 nucleotide sequence: TGTGCCAGCAGTTACTCGGGACAGGACCTATATTCACCCCTCCACTTT. This rearrangement joins TRBV6-2 or TRBV6-3 to TRBJ1-6, with 8 bases aligning to TRBD1. Trimming removed 0 bases from V and 8 bases from J; junction bases left unmatched: 6. The CDR3 spans 16 residues. Germline-derived CDR1 and CDR2 are MNHEY and SVGEGT.

About this clonotype itself: A much bigger clone sits one base away, suggesting this may be a read error. This chain connects TRBV15 to TRBJ1-5; D unresolved. Trimming pared 0 bases from V and 5 bases from J, leaving 11 bases between. This CDR3 is built from 15 residues. Germline lookup yields CDR1 LNHNV and CDR2 YYDKDF (reference sequence). CDR3 in DNA: TGTGCCACCAGCAGAGATCTGGGAAGCGATCAGCCCCAGCATTTT. Protein sequence: CATSRDLGSDQPQHF. The full variable domain, its missing parts supplied by reference TRBV15 and TRBJ1-5, is DAMVIQNPRYQVTQFGKPVTLSCSQTLNHNVMYWYQQKSSQAPKLLFHYYDKDFNNEADTPDNFQSRRPNTSFCFLDIRSPGLGDTAMYLCATSRDLGSDQPQHFGDGTRLSIL.

This clonotype was counted a few times. V and J are TRBV5-1 and TRBJ1-1, with D perhaps matching TRBD1 (5 bases). This CDR3 spans 15 amino acids. Trimming removed 5 bases from V and 4 bases from J, with 18 bases in between. Germline V gene data show CDR1 as SGHRS and CDR2 as YFSETQ. CDR3 protein: CASRPTTGTGTEAFF. In DNA form, the CDR3 reads TGCGCCAGCAGGCCAACCACAGGTACGGGCACTGAAGCTTTCTTT.

This clonotype appeared a few times. This may be a read error, as it is one base from a much larger clone. V is TRBV24-1 and J is TRBJ2-5, with unresolved D. The CDR3 length is 15 residues. The germline V gene encodes CDR1 KGHDR and CDR2 SFDVKD. The CDR3 is CATSDSTQRQGTQYF. CDR3 bases: TGTGCCACCAGTGATTCGACACAACGGCAAGGGACCCAGTACTTC.

In its sample, this clonotype was seen a few times. This clone may be a read error of a much larger clone one base away. This chain joins TRBV29-1 and TRBJ2-1; the match to TRBD1 covers 7 bases. V lost 7 bases to trimming and J lost 3 bases; unmatched junction nucleotides: 3. The CDR3 extends over 12 amino acids. Germline assignment: CDR1 SQVTM and CDR2 ANQGSEA. The CDR3 coding sequence is TGCAGCGGTTCAGGGGGCTACAATGAGCAGTTCTTC. It codes for CSGSGGYNEQFF.

This clonotype was seen many times. In DNA form, the CDR3 reads TGCGCCAGCAGCCACCCACAGCGGGGGGCCAACGAAGAGACCCAGTACTTC. This sequence encodes CASSHPQRGANEETQYF. This chain uses TRBV4-1 with TRBJ2-5, with 9 bases that match TRBD2. The CDR3 length is 17 residues. The V segment lost 3 bases and the J segment 3 bases; nucleotides outside the gene matches: 11. CDR1 is MGHRA, CDR2 YSYEKL, per germline.

J is TRBJ1-5 and V is TRBV20-1; D possibly corresponds to TRBD1 (6 bases). Trimming shortened V by 6 bases and J by 7 bases, and 22 bases separated the two germline ends. CDR1 and CDR2 from the germline V gene are DFQATT and SNEGSKA (reference sequence). The CDR3 runs 15 residues. CDR3 nucleotide sequence: TGCAGTGCCCGGTCGGGACGGGGGGCATCCCAGCCCCAGCATTTT. Translating it yields CSARSGRGASQPQHF.

This clonotype was detected many times. The chain carries TRBV18 and TRBJ2-5; 8 positions agree with TRBD2. CDR3 size: 15 residues. V lost 3 bases and J lost 5; bases outside the gene matches: 8. Germline CDR1 is KGHSH and CDR2 is LQKENI. CDR3 bases: TGTGCCAGCTCACCGACTAGCGCGTTACGGGAGACCCAGTACTTC. It specifies CASSPTSALRETQYF.

This clonotype came up many times. This sequence joins TRBV20-1 and TRBJ2-5, with a weak D call TRBD2 (6 bases). Trimming took 4 bases from V and 2 from J, leaving 20 bases between them. This CDR3 is built from 16 residues. Germline lookup yields CDR1 DFQATT and CDR2 SNEGSKA (reference sequence). The CDR3 nucleotides read TGCAGTGCTACCCTTTCCAACGGGGGAAGTCAAGAGACCCAGTACTTC. This gives the protein CSATLSNGGSQETQYF.

As regards this clonotype: This may come from a read error, since a much larger clone is one base off. The rearrangement joins TRBV4-1 to TRBJ2-5; no firm D call. The J call could be wrong; TRBJ2-1 is a better fit for the DNA end. CDR3 size: 14 residues. CDR1 is MGHRA, CDR2 YSYEKL, per germline. The CDR3 is CASSQEENQETQFF. The CDR3 bases are TGCGCCAGCAGCCAAGAGGAGAACCAAGAGACCCAGTTCTTC.

A remark on this clonotype: This may arise from a read error, as a much more abundant clone is one base away. V gene TRBV6-1 combines with J gene TRBJ2-5, with D possibly being TRBD2 (5 bases). V dropped 2 bases and J dropped 11 bases, with 18 bases sitting between them. Germline V CDR1 and CDR2: MNHNS, SASEGT. The CDR3 loop spans 14 amino acids. In DNA form, the CDR3 reads TGTGCCAGCAGTGAATTTAGAGACTACGATGAGCAGTACTTC. As protein: CASSEFRDYDEQYF.

The gene calls are TRBV20-1 and TRBJ2-5; D gene ambiguous. The CDR3 spans 15 residues. Germline CDR1 DFQATT, CDR2 SNEGSKA (reference sequence). V was trimmed by 0 bases and J by 0 bases, leaving 11 bases between them. The CDR3 sequence is CSARDRRQYQETQYF. CDR3 DNA sequence: TGCAGTGCTAGAGATCGGCGCCAGTACCAAGAGACCCAGTACTTC.

This clonotype was detected ten times or more. This may come from a read error, since a much larger clone is one base off. This chain joins TRBV7-2 and TRBJ2-6; D possibly matches TRBD1 or TRBD2 (6 bases each). CDR1 and CDR2 from the germline V gene are SGHTA and FQGNSA. CDR3 size: 13 residues. The CDR3 loop reads CASSLGGANVRTF. The CDR3 DNA reads as TGTGCCAGCAGCTTAGGGGGGGCCAACGTCCGGACTTTC.

Ten or more counts support this clonotype. The chain combines TRBV7-2 with TRBJ2-2; 7 bases align to TRBD2. After removal of 1 base from V and 0 bases from J, the junction contained 8 bases not matched to a gene. The CDR3 contains 18 residues. The germline V gene encodes CDR1 SGHTA and CDR2 FQGNSA. CDR3 sequence: CASSLGGGGFANTGELFF. CDR3 in DNA: TGTGCCAGCAGCTTAGGGGGGGGTGGATTCGCGAACACCGGGGAGCTGTTTTTT.

The rearrangement joins TRBV4-1 to TRBJ1-1; a possible D gene is TRBD1 (5 bases). This CDR3 is 14 amino acids long. Germline assignment: CDR1 MGHRA and CDR2 YSYEKL. V shed 6 bases and J shed 3 bases, with 14 bases lying between them. The CDR3 here is CASRSGLVDTEAFF. CDR3 sequence (DNA): TGCGCCAGCAGATCAGGGTTAGTCGACACTGAAGCTTTCTTT.

The rearrangement joins TRBV6-1 to TRBJ2-7; D unresolved. Germline V lookup: CDR1 MNHNS, CDR2 SASEGT. Trimming left V 3 bases short and J 1 base short, with 13 bases between. The CDR3 extends over 15 amino acids. CDR3 region: CASSDYPDISYEQYF. CDR3 in DNA: TGTGCCAGCAGTGACTATCCCGACATTTCCTACGAGCAGTACTTC.

The J gene is TRBJ2-1, the V gene TRBV6-4; 10 bases are shared with TRBD2. CDR1 and CDR2 (germline): MRHNA, SNTAGT. The V and J ends lost 6 bases and 5 bases, in that order; junction bases with no gene match: 7. This CDR3 is built from 15 residues. CDR3 DNA sequence: TGTGCCAGCAGCAGAGCGGGAGGGGATCACAATGAGCAGTTCTTC. Translating gives CASSRAGGDHNEQFF.

In regard to this clonotype: This may stem from a read error, because a much larger clone lies one nucleotide away. The chain has TRBV28 and TRBJ2-1; 8 nucleotides align to TRBD2. Germline V gene lookup returns CDR1 MDHEN and CDR2 SYDVKM. The CDR3 loop spans 15 amino acids. The junction had 10 bases not matched to a gene; V was cut back by 6 bases and J by 6 bases. The CDR3 spells CASRLPLAGFNEQFF. The CDR3, as DNA: TGTGCCAGCAGGTTACCGCTAGCGGGCTTCAATGAGCAGTTCTTC. Supplemented by reference TRBV28 and TRBJ2-1, the full variable domain reads DVKVTQSSRYLVKRTGEKVFLECVQDMDHENMFWYRQDPGLGLRLIYFSYDVKMKEKGDIPEGYSVSREKKERFSLILESASTNQTSMYLCASRLPLAGFNEQFFGPGTRLTVL.

As for this clonotype: This could be a read error, since a much larger clone is one nucleotide away. The chain couples TRBV5-1 to TRBJ2-4, with 7 bases fitting TRBD1. The DNA matches TRBJ2-7 better at its end, which makes the J call doubtful. Per the germline V gene, CDR1 is SGHRS and CDR2 is YFSETQ. This CDR3 has 14 amino acids. The CDR3: CTSSATGAGYEQYF. CDR3 DNA: TGCACCAGCAGCGCCACAGGGGCAGGCTACGAGCAGTACTTC.

This clonotype was detected once. At one boundary the junction diverges from the germline segment, which might be a read error. CDR3: CSARTGRGRAGGEQDF. CDR3 DNA: TGCAGTGCTAGAACCGGCCGGGGTAGGGCCGGTGGTGAGCAGGACTTC. The rearrangement joins TRBV20-1 to TRBJ2-7; D perhaps matches TRBD2 (5 bases). Germline lookup yields CDR1 DFQATT and CDR2 SNEGSKA (reference sequence). The CDR3 has 16 residues.